This T cell receptor (beta chain) was recovered during a study of regulatory T cells in long-lasting Graves disease. Building the TCR beta libraries relied on iRepertoire HTBI primers, and CDR3 regions underwent Arm-PCR. TCRdb ran MiXCR on the multiplex PCR reads and lists one entry per CDR3 protein. The sample holds approximately 470,000 distinct CDR3 sequences; more than 20% are singletons and the top ten take approximately 8%. The CDR3 length is 13 residues. Germline V gene data show CDR1 as SGHAT and CDR2 as FQNNGV. V was cut by 7 bases and J by 6 bases, with 14 bases left in between. This clonotype was observed a single time. What it binds is unknown. Stated time point: persistent/refractory GD, antithyroid drugs over 5 years with positive TRAb. With RNA extracted from PBMCs as input, the TCR library was made. Findings and caveats of the study: Persistent patients shared 2,700 or so public clonotypes among themselves. Newly diagnosed patients shared fewer, at more than 850.

Source: peripheral blood mononuclear cells (PBMCs), taken when the disease was refractory, from a patient treated with antithyroid drugs. V and J are TRBV11-2 and TRBJ2-3; a possible D gene is TRBD1 (6 bases). The receptor comes from a female donor with Graves disease. This chain's CDR3 is CASTFQGWDTQYF. CDR3 nucleotides: TGTGCCAGCACCTTCCAGGGGTGGGATACGCAGTATTTT. Together with reference TRBV11-2 and TRBJ2-3, the CDR3 gives the full variable domain: EAGVAQSPRYKIIEKRQSVAFWCNPISGHATLYWYQQILGQGPKLLIQFQNNGVVDDSQLPKDRFSAERLKGVDSTLKIQPAKLEDSAVYLCASTFQGWDTQYFGPGTRLTVL.